This TCR beta chain was found in a study of T-cell memory formation after mild COVID-19. This clonotype was observed a handful of times. As yet, its antigen is unknown. Germline V gives CDR1 SGHRS, CDR2 YFSETQ. Trimming took 1 base from V and 6 from J, leaving 14 bases between them. This CDR3 spans 15 amino acids. Study-wide findings and caveats: CD4+ contracting clones lay mainly in CM and EM, CD8+ ones in EMRA.

TCRdb redid the calling of the 5' RACE reads with MiXCR, one entry per CDR3 protein. The sample lists roughly 150,000 distinct CDR3 sequences, more than 12% occurring once. V gene TRBV5-1 combines with J gene TRBJ2-1, with TRBD2 as a possible D gene (6 bases). The clonotype originates from an adult woman who had mild COVID-19 (a few samples of this study predate the infection). Cell type and time point are not known. What was sequenced was PBMCs or a T cell subset sorted from them (not recorded which). CDR3 sequence reads: CASSLWQGGGNEQFF. CDR3 sequence (DNA): TGCGCCAGCAGCTTGTGGCAGGGAGGAGGCAATGAGCAGTTCTTC. The entire variable domain, with the rest obtained from reference TRBV5-1 and TRBJ2-1, is as follows: KAGVTQTPRYLIKTRGQQVTLSCSPISGHRSVSWYQQTPGQGLQFLFEYFSETQRNKGNFPGRFSGRQFSNSRSEMNVSTLELGDSALYLCASSLWQGGGNEQFFGPGTRLTVL.